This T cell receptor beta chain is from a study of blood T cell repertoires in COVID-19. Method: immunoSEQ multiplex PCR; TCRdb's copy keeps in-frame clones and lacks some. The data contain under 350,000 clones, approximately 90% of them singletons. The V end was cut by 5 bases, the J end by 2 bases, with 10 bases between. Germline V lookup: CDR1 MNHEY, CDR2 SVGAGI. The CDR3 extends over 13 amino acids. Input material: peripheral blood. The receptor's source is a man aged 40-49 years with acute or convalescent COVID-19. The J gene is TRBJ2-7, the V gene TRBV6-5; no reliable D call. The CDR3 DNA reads TGTGCCAGCAGTCCTCGGTCGCCCTACGAGCAGTACTTC. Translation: CASSPRSPYEQYF.